The T cell receptor (beta chain) under discussion was sequenced for a study of blood T cell repertoires in COVID-19. Overall study context: Sites in the United States, Italy and Spain provided acute and convalescent COVID-19 samples. PBMCs, B-cell-depleted T cells, or T cells provided the cDNA or gDNA that made up the material.

Authors' methods: Scientists estimated how many nucleated cells there were by amplifying reference gene primers. TCRdb keeps only in-frame clones here, not all; method: immunoSEQ multiplex PCR. V and J calls and clone size follow that table, whereas D and trimming were derived from the DNA. The repertoire holds about 59,000 clones, with about 90% as singletons. Germline-derived CDR1 and CDR2 are MNHNS and SASEGT. CDR3 length equals 16 residues. Trimming cost V 4 bases and J 5 bases; bases outside gene matches: 11. This TCR came from a woman at least 80 years old with active COVID-19. Sequenced input: peripheral blood. The gene calls are TRBV6-1 and TRBJ2-3; 8 bases match TRBD1. The DNA of the CDR3 is TGTGCCAGCAGTGTTCTCCGACAGGGGTCGAAAGATACGCAGTATTTT. Translating gives CASSVLRQGSKDTQYF.